Listed below are T cell receptor beta chains from one sample, sequenced in a study of T cells in Graves' hyperthyroidism and ophthalmopathy. Each CDR3 protein gets one entry after TCRdb re-called the multiplex PCR reads with MiXCR. The sample includes 660,000 or so distinct CDR3 sequences, about a fifth of them seen just once. The specimen sequenced was blood. The receptors originated from a man aged 25 to 40 with Graves' ophthalmopathy. Each CDR3 is given with its conserved first and last residue. Fields, in order: clone size, J gene, D gene, V gene, CDR3 protein, CDR3 DNA. A D gene is named only where the DNA matches it firmly. Not every row has a clone size; where given, it reads once, few, many or a size class.

few TRBJ2-7 TRBD1 TRBV5-1 CASSTGQGKFHEQYF TGCGCCAGCAGCACCGGACAGGGAAAATTCCACGAGCAGTACTTC
many TRBJ2-3 TRBD2 TRBV28 CASSSILAGVADTQYF TGTGCCAGCAGCTCAATCCTAGCGGGAGTAGCAGATACGCAGTATTTT
few TRBJ2-7 TRBD2 TRBV20-1 CSADPGTIAYEQYF TGCAGTGCCGACCCCGGGACTATCGCCTACGAGCAGTACTTC
- TRBJ2-7 TRBD1 TRBV6-1 CASSGTGSHEQYF TGTGCCAGCAGCGGGACAGGGAGCCACGAGCAGTACTTC
few TRBJ1-2 TRBD1 TRBV28 CASSPQGPESYTF TGTGCCAGCAGTCCACAGGGGCCCGAGAGCTACACCTTC
few TRBJ2-3 - TRBV29-1 CSVPAAPDTQYF TGCAGCGTTCCCGCAGCGCCAGATACGCAGTATTTT
many TRBJ2-7 - TRBV2 CASSVGGDYEQYF TGTGCCAGCAGTGTAGGAGGAGACTACGAGCAGTACTTC
few TRBJ1-5 - TRBV6-2/TRBV6-3 CASSYGGTNQPQHF TGTGCCAGCAGTTATGGGGGTACCAATCAGCCCCAGCATTTT
many TRBJ2-7 - TRBV20-1 CSAPVDSAYEQYF TGCAGTGCCCCCGTGGACTCAGCCTACGAGCAGTACTTC
- TRBJ2-5 - TRBV7-6 CASSLNVGRGRGQETQYF TGTGCCAGCAGCTTAAATGTGGGGCGGGGCAGGGGACAAGAGACCCAGTACTTC
many TRBJ1-1 - TRBV2 CASSVRLVGGGNTEAFF TGTGCCAGCAGTGTGCGCCTGGTGGGGGGAGGGAACACTGAAGCTTTCTTT
few TRBJ1-6 - TRBV6-5 CASSYARSNSPLHF TGTGCCAGCAGTTACGCGAGGAGCAATTCACCCCTCCACTTT
few TRBJ1-1 - TRBV5-4 CASSGNQGAFF TGTGCCAGCAGCGGAAATCAGGGGGCTTTCTTT
- TRBJ2-7 - TRBV7-2 CASSLIANPYEQYF TGTGCCAGCAGCTTGATAGCGAACCCCTACGAGCAGTACTTC
few TRBJ2-3 TRBD2 TRBV19 CASHGLASNTDTQYF TGTGCCAGTCACGGACTAGCGAGCAACACAGATACGCAGTATTTT
- TRBJ2-7 TRBD2 TRBV6-6 CASSYGTSGGYEQYF TGTGCCAGCAGTTACGGGACTAGCGGAGGTTACGAGCAGTACTTC
few TRBJ1-6 - TRBV30 CAWGSLRGYNSPLHF TGTGCCTGGGGGTCACTCCGGGGCTATAATTCACCCCTCCACTTT
many TRBJ1-1 - TRBV12-3/TRBV12-4 CASSFGTSTEAFF TGTGCCAGCAGTTTTGGGACAAGTACTGAAGCTTTCTTT
- TRBJ1-3 - TRBV3-1 CASSQAENTIYF TGTGCCAGCAGCCAAGCGGAAAACACCATATATTTT
- TRBJ2-1 TRBD2 TRBV6-2/TRBV6-3 CASRLPGLAGNEQFF TGTGCCAGCAGACTACCGGGACTAGCAGGGAATGAGCAGTTCTTC
- TRBJ2-1 - TRBV20-1 CSAYGTHSIHEQFF TGCAGTGCTTACGGGACGCACAGCATCCATGAGCAGTTCTTC
few TRBJ2-1 - TRBV7-9 CASSLPTSSGEQFF TGTGCCAGCAGCTTACCGACTAGTTCGGGTGAGCAGTTCTTC
few TRBJ1-5 - TRBV20-1 CSARDGYQPQHF TGCAGTGCTAGAGATGGGTATCAGCCCCAGCATTTT
- TRBJ2-1 - TRBV9 CASGEEADNEQFF TGTGCCAGCGGGGAGGAGGCTGACAATGAGCAGTTCTTC
- TRBJ2-4 - TRBV4-3 CASSYDGSKSNIQYF TGCGCCAGCAGCTACGACGGATCGAAGTCAAACATTCAGTACTTC
once TRBJ2-3 - TRBV19 CASTETNTDTQYF TGTGCCAGTACCGAGACTAACACAGATACGCAGTATTTT
many TRBJ2-1 - TRBV2 CASRDGTTGNEQFF TGTGCCAGTAGGGACGGAACTACGGGGAATGAGCAGTTCTTC
few TRBJ2-7 - TRBV24-1 CATESGTYEQYF TGTGCCACCGAGTCAGGGACCTACGAGCAGTACTTC
few TRBJ2-1 - TRBV6-1 CASSATGSSYYNEQFF TGTGCCAGCAGTGCGACAGGTTCGAGCTACTACAATGAGCAGTTCTTC
many TRBJ1-1 - TRBV30 CAWSAPGRMNTEAFF TGTGCCTGGAGTGCCCCGGGACGGATGAACACTGAAGCTTTCTTT
- TRBJ2-7 - TRBV4-1 CASSQAGANPFYEQYF TGCGCCAGCAGCCAAGCAGGAGCCAATCCGTTTTACGAGCAGTACTTC
- TRBJ2-7 TRBD2 TRBV4-1 CASSQEGRERYEQYF TGCGCCAGCAGCCAAGAAGGGCGGGAGCGCTACGAGCAGTACTTC
many TRBJ2-7 - TRBV4-2 CASSQEIGGYEQYF TGTGCCAGCAGCCAAGAGATCGGGGGCTACGAGCAGTACTTC
- TRBJ1-1 - TRBV9 CASSHNRDRNTEAFF TGTGCCAGCAGCCATAACAGGGACCGGAACACTGAAGCTTTCTTT
many TRBJ1-1 - TRBV28 CASSLFQTDYTEAFF TGTGCCAGCAGTTTATTTCAGACAGACTACACTGAAGCTTTCTTT
- TRBJ2-7 TRBD2 TRBV7-2 CASSPSGAGGWHEQYF TGTGCCAGCAGCCCATCGGGGGCGGGGGGGTGGCACGAGCAGTACTTC
- TRBJ2-1 TRBD2 TRBV7-2 CASSPPGASGSGGEQFF TGTGCCAGCAGCCCACCAGGGGCTAGCGGGTCCGGGGGGGAGCAGTTCTTC
- TRBJ2-7 TRBD1 TRBV20-1 CSVLDREKIYEQYF TGCAGTGTTCTGGACAGGGAAAAAATCTACGAGCAGTACTTC
- TRBJ2-1 - TRBV2 CASRGGAAQFF TGTGCCAGCAGGGGGGGAGCGGCGCAGTTCTTC
many TRBJ2-5 TRBD1 TRBV7-9 CASSATSGDRGGRETQYF TGTGCCAGCAGCGCCACCAGTGGAGACAGGGGTGGGAGAGAGACCCAGTACTTC
- TRBJ2-5 - TRBV6-1 CASRDSGTGKTQYF TGTGCCAGCAGGGATAGCGGGACAGGGAAGACCCAGTACTTC
many TRBJ1-3 - TRBV12-3/TRBV12-4 CASSLARGTPGNTIYF TGTGCCAGCAGTTTAGCGCGCGGGACACCAGGAAACACCATATATTTT
- TRBJ2-3 - TRBV12-3/TRBV12-4 CAGSLARATAGADTQYF TGTGCCGGCAGTTTAGCTAGGGCCACTGCGGGTGCAGATACGCAGTATTTT
- TRBJ1-2 TRBD1 TRBV7-6 CASSLDGQGRDGYTF TGTGCCAGCAGCTTAGACGGACAGGGACGGGATGGCTACACCTTC
many TRBJ2-7 TRBD2 TRBV6-6 CASSYGLARGSYEQYF TGTGCCAGCAGTTACGGACTAGCGCGAGGGTCATACGAGCAGTACTTC
- TRBJ2-7 TRBD2 TRBV5-1 CASSYEGLAASYEQYF TGCGCCAGCAGCTACGAGGGACTAGCGGCCTCCTACGAGCAGTACTTC
- TRBJ2-7 - TRBV5-6 CASSIPAGQYYEQYF TGTGCCAGCAGCATCCCGGCCGGACAGTATTACGAGCAGTACTTC
few TRBJ1-1 - TRBV7-2 CASSRMPGTEAFF TGTGCCAGCAGCCGGATGCCGGGAACTGAAGCTTTCTTT
few TRBJ2-5 - TRBV27 CASRSIRDKQETQYF TGTGCCAGCAGATCAATCCGGGACAAACAAGAGACCCAGTACTTC
many TRBJ2-7 TRBD1 TRBV2 CASSGGGRDRGVYEQYF TGTGCCAGCAGCGGTGGGGGGCGAGACAGGGGCGTCTACGAGCAGTACTTC
- TRBJ2-7 TRBD2 TRBV5-1 CASRSAEASGINEQYF TGTGCCAGCAGATCGGCGGAGGCTAGCGGGATTAATGAGCAGTACTTC
many TRBJ2-3 - TRBV7-2 CASSLEVVMQYF TGTGCCAGCAGCTTGGAGGTGGTCATGCAGTATTTT
few TRBJ2-1 TRBD2 TRBV7-9 CASSSSAGGSQSTYNEQFF TGTGCCAGCAGCTCCTCGGCGGGAGGGAGTCAATCCACCTACAATGAGCAGTTCTTC
few TRBJ2-1 - TRBV28 CASSSGTFSYNEQFF TGTGCCAGCAGTTCCGGGACATTCTCCTACAATGAGCAGTTCTTC
few TRBJ1-5 - TRBV6-1 CASSEGVLPPHF TGTGCCAGCAGTGAAGGGGTACTGCCCCCGCATTTT